This entry concerns a single T cell receptor (beta chain). Its antigen is unidentified. This record belongs to a study of beta chain features in type 1 diabetes. Cell sorting via CD45RO/CCR7/CD25/CD127/CD95/CD27 was performed to obtain CD4+ naive, central memory, regulatory and stem cell-like memory cells. Sorting produced populations that all topped 95% purity. Overall study findings and caveats: A closer apparent resemblance between naive, central memory and Treg TCRB repertoires was seen in patients than in healthy donors.

The length of the CDR3 is 18 residues. The ends lost 0 bases at V and 0 bases at J; junction bases unmatched: 9. Germline CDR1 is SEHNR and CDR2 is FQNEAQ (reference sequence). Investigators reverse transcribed all isolated RNA, so they sequenced expressed TCRB transcripts. TCRdb keeps only in-frame clones here, not all; method: immunoSEQ multiplex PCR. The sample comprises around 400,000 clones, about 14% of which are singletons, and 0.019% rests with the top ten. Sequenced sample: naive CD4+ T cells from blood. This clonotype was obtained from a woman between 18 and 29 years old in good health. The V gene is TRBV7-9, the J gene TRBJ2-7; 9 nucleotides line up with TRBD2. CDR3 in DNA: TGTGCCAGCAGCTTAGCGACGGGGCTAGCGGGACCCTCCTACGAGCAGTACTTC. Translated, it gives CASSLATGLAGPSYEQYF.